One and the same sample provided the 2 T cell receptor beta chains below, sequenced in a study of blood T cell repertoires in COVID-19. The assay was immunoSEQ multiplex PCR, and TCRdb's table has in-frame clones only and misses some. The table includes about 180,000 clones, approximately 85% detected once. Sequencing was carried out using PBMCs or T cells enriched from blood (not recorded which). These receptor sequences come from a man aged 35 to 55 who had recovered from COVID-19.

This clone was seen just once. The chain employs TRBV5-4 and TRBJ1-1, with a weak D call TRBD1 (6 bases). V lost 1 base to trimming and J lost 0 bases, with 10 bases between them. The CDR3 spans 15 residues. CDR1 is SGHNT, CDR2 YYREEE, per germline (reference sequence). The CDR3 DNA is TGTGCCAGCAGCTTGAACGGGGACATGAACACTGAAGCTTTCTTT. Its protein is CASSLNGDMNTEAFF.

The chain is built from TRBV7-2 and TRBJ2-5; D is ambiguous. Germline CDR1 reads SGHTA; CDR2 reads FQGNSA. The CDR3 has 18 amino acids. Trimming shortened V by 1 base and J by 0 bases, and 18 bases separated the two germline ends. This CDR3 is CASSLGAFQSWYQETQYF. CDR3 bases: TGTGCCAGCAGCTTAGGGGCCTTCCAGTCCTGGTACCAAGAGACCCAGTACTTC.